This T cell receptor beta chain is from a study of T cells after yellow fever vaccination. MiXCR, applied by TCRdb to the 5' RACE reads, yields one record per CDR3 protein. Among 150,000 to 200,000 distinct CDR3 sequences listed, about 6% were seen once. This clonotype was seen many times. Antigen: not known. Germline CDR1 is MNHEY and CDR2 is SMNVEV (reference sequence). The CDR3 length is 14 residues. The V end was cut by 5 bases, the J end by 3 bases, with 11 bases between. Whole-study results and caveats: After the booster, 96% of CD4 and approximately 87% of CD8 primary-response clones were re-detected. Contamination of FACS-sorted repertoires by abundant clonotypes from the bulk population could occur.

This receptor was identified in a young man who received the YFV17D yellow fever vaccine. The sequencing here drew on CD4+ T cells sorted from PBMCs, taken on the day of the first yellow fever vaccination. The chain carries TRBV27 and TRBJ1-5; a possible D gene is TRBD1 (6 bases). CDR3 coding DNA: TGTGCCAGCAGTCCACAGGGCCCCAATCAGCCCCAGCATTTT. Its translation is CASSPQGPNQPQHF.